This T cell receptor beta chain derives from a study of control samples from healthy donors and cancer patients. TCRdb keeps only in-frame clones here, not all; method: immunoSEQ multiplex PCR. The sample lists roughly 370,000 clones, approximately 92% occurring once. This receptor was taken from a man aged 40-55 years with head and neck cancer. Sequenced material: PBMCs.

For the CDR3, the DNA is TGTGCCTGGACCAGGGGGAGGTACGAGCAGTACTTC. This encodes CAWTRGRYEQYF. The chain recombines TRBV30 with TRBJ2-7; D perhaps matches TRBD1 (7 bases). The CDR3 is 12 amino acids. V dropped 4 bases and J dropped 4 bases, with 11 bases sitting between them. Germline lookup yields CDR1 GTSNPN and CDR2 SVGIG (reference sequence). Full variable domain (remainder filled in from reference TRBV30 and TRBJ2-7): SQTIHQWPATLVQPVGSPLSLECTVEGTSNPNLYWYRQAAGRGLQLLFYSVGIGQISSEVPQNLSASRPQDRQFILSSKKLLLSDSGFYLCAWTRGRYEQYFGPGTRLTVT.